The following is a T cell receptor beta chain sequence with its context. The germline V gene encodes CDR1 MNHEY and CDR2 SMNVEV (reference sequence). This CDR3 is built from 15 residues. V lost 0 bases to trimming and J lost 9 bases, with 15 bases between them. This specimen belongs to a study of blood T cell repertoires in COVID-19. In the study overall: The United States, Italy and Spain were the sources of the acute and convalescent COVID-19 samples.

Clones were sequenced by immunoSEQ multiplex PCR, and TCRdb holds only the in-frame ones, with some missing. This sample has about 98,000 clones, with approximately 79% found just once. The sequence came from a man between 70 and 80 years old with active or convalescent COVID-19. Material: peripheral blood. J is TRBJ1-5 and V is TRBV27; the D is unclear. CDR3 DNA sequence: TGTGCCAGCAGTTTATCGCAAAGAGTGCTAAGGCCCCAGCATTTT. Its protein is CASSLSQRVLRPQHF.